This TCR beta chain stems from a study of blood T cell repertoires in COVID-19. Background on the study: Sites in the United States, Italy and Spain provided acute and convalescent COVID-19 samples. Sources were T cells, B-cell-depleted T cells, or PBMCs; the material itself was cDNA or gDNA.

Clinical histories supplied by participants themselves formed the basis of cohort assignment. The CDR3 is 14 residues long. V shed 1 base and J 5 bases; nucleotides not matched to a gene: 4. Germline CDR1 is MGHRA and CDR2 is YSYEKL. Per the study methods: From reference gene primer amplification, estimates of nucleated cell counts were derived. Some clones are missing from TCRdb's copy, which holds only in-frame ones; the method was immunoSEQ multiplex PCR. Clone size and the V and J calls come from that table; the DNA yielded D and trimming. The sample has 300,000 to 400,000 clones; around 90% are singletons.

The V and J genes are TRBV4-1 and TRBJ2-5; 7 bases are shared with TRBD1. Sample: PBMCs or T cells enriched from blood (not recorded which). The source of this sequence is a man aged 25-40 years who had recovered from COVID-19. The DNA for the CDR3 is TGCGCCAGCAGCCAAGGCAGGGGGATGGAGACCCAGTACTTC. Translating it yields CASSQGRGMETQYF.